Below, 23 T cell receptor beta chains from the same sample are listed, as sequenced in a study of CD8+ T cells in alopecia areata. Treatment: oral pan-JAK inhibitor, 5-10 mg twice daily. cDNA serving as the sequencing template came from extracted, reverse transcribed RNA. The repertoire was sequenced with immunoSEQ multiplex PCR; TCRdb's copy has only in-frame clones and lacks some. The sample contains some 200,000 clones, over 45% of which appear only once. Sequences were derived from CD4+ T cells sorted from blood, sampled at week 24, from a patient treated with tofacitinib. These TCRs come from a human donor with alopecia areata.

This chain joins TRBV7-2 and TRBJ2-7; D uncertain. The germline V and J ends were trimmed by 5 bases and 4 bases, with 9 bases remaining between them. The CDR3 loop spans 12 amino acids. Per the germline V gene, CDR1 is SGHTA and CDR2 is FQGNSA. This CDR3 reads CASSLILYEQYF. Written as DNA, the CDR3 is TGTGCCAGCAGCCTAATCCTTTACGAGCAGTACTTC.

This clone was detected only a few times. The DNA for the CDR3 is TGCGCCAGCAGTGGGCGGGCGGACGTAGAGCAGTACTTC. Encoded protein: CASSGRADVEQYF. The chain has TRBV5-1 and TRBJ2-7; D might be TRBD2 (5 bases). Trimming removed 5 bases at V and 7 bases at J, with 16 bases between. Germline CDR1 and CDR2: SGHRS and YFSETQ. There are 13 residues in the CDR3.

J is TRBJ1-2 and V is TRBV29-1, with 7 bases identical to TRBD1. The CDR3 is 14 amino acids. The germline V gene encodes CDR1 SQVTM and CDR2 ANQGSEA. The ends lost 4 bases at V and 8 bases at J; junction bases unmatched: 13. The CDR3 sequence: CSVGWGQRGGGYTF. The CDR3, as DNA: TGCAGCGTTGGATGGGGACAGCGTGGTGGCGGCTACACCTTC.

The chain has TRBV29-1 and TRBJ2-7; D gene unclear. Germline CDR1 SQVTM, CDR2 ANQGSEA. Trimming shortened V by 0 bases and J by 3 bases, and 18 bases separated the two germline ends. This CDR3 contains 16 residues. DNA of the CDR3: TGCAGCGTTGAAGATAGAGGAGCGTCCGACCTCTACGAGCAGTACTTC. Amino acid sequence: CSVEDRGASDLYEQYF.

This chain connects TRBV4-2 to TRBJ2-3; TRBD2 matches at 8 bases. The germline gives CDR1 LGHNA, CDR2 YNFKEQ. With V trimmed by 3 bases and J by 4 bases, 3 bases remained unmatched. The CDR3 loop spans 14 amino acids. CDR3: CASSQGTSPDTQYF. CDR3 DNA sequence: TGTGCCAGCAGCCAGGGGACTAGTCCAGATACGCAGTATTTT.

The rearrangement joins TRBV19 to TRBJ2-1; a weak D match, TRBD1 (6 bases). CDR1 and CDR2 from the germline V gene are LNHDA and SQIVND (reference sequence). This CDR3 has 13 residues. V gave up 6 bases and J gave up 8 bases, with 14 bases separating them. In DNA, the CDR3 is TGTGCCAGTAGGACGACAGGTTCCGATGAGCAGTTCTTC. Protein product: CASRTTGSDEQFF.

The chain has TRBV27 and TRBJ1-2; D remains ambiguous. Germline V gene data show CDR1 as MNHEY and CDR2 as SMNVEV (reference sequence). Between the trimmed V and J ends, which lost 10 bases and 2 bases, there was a span of 11 bases. The CDR3 has 12 amino acids. Here the CDR3 reads CATQDGNYGYTF. The CDR3 region has the DNA TGTGCCACCCAAGACGGAAACTATGGCTACACCTTC.

This clone was seen a few times. This chain joins TRBV9 and TRBJ2-3; no reliable D call. This CDR3 comprises 13 residues. V was shortened by 0 bases and J by 2 bases, with 4 bases between the two germline ends. Germline V gene sequence: CDR1 SGDLS, CDR2 YYNGEE. The CDR3 loop reads CASSVVLTDTQYF. Written as DNA, the CDR3 is TGTGCCAGCAGCGTAGTTCTCACAGATACGCAGTATTTT.

This clone has more than one count but fewer than ten. The V and J genes are TRBV6-6 and TRBJ2-3, with D maybe TRBD2 (5 bases). Germline loops: CDR1 MNHNY, CDR2 SVGAGI (reference sequence). V was clipped by 4 bases and J by 4 bases, with 15 bases between them. The CDR3 is 15 residues long. The CDR3 region has the DNA TGTGCCAGCAGTTCCCCGGGATTAGCCTCAGATACGCAGTATTTT. It encodes CASSSPGLASDTQYF.

The chain joins TRBV5-1 to TRBJ2-5; D might be TRBD1 (6 bases). Germline loops: CDR1 SGHRS, CDR2 YFSETQ. The germline V and J ends were trimmed by 4 bases and 1 base, with 11 bases remaining between them. The CDR3 consists of 14 residues. CDR3 region: CASSPSDSQETQYF. The CDR3 DNA sequence: TGCGCCAGCAGCCCCTCGGACAGCCAAGAGACCCAGTACTTC.

This clone was counted a few times. The V and J genes are TRBV2 and TRBJ2-1, with D perhaps matching TRBD2 (5 bases). Per the germline V gene, CDR1 is SNHLY and CDR2 is FYNNEI. The CDR3 totals 11 residues. V shed 8 bases and J shed 8 bases, with 10 bases lying between them. The CDR3, as DNA: TGTGCCAGCCGTGCGGAGGATGAGCAGTTCTTC. Amino acids: CASRAEDEQFF. The whole variable domain, remainder taken from reference TRBV2 and TRBJ2-1, is EPEVTQTPSHQVTQMGQEVILRCVPISNHLYFYWYRQILGQKVEFLVSFYNNEISEKSEIFDDQFSVERPDGSNFTLKIRSTKLEDSAMYFCASRAEDEQFFGPGTRLTVL.

The CDR3 nucleotides are TGCGCCAGCAGCCTTAATTTACAGGGAGATCAGCCCCAGCATTTT. Protein sequence: CASSLNLQGDQPQHF. The genes are TRBV4-3 and TRBJ1-5; maybe TRBD1 (6 bases). CDR1 and CDR2 (germline): LGHNA, YSLEER. The CDR3 contains 15 residues. V lost 4 bases to trimming and J lost 5 bases, with 15 bases between them.

This clone was detected a few times. The V gene is TRBV7-2, the J gene TRBJ1-1; no firm D call. Germline values: CDR1 SGHTA, CDR2 FQGNSA. This CDR3 comprises 13 residues. Trimming left V 7 bases short and J 5 bases short, with 14 bases between. CDR3 sequence (DNA): TGTGCCAGCAAGGTCCCAGCGGATACTGAAGCTTTCTTT. Encoded protein: CASKVPADTEAFF.

The chain uses TRBV11-3 and TRBJ2-3, with D possibly matching TRBD2 (5 bases). This CDR3 region has 16 residues. The V and J ends lost 1 base and 0 bases respectively, with 11 bases between them. In germline, CDR1 is SGHNT, CDR2 YENEEA. CDR3 in amino acids: CASSLGGPKSTDTQYF. The CDR3 region has the DNA TGTGCCAGCAGCTTAGGAGGGCCAAAAAGCACAGATACGCAGTATTTT.

The chain employs TRBV5-8 and TRBJ2-4; the match to TRBD1 covers 7 bases. CDR1 and CDR2 from the germline V gene are SGHTS and YDEGEE. The CDR3 runs 14 residues. This CDR3 reads CADRQGIAKNIQYF. The CDR3 bases are TGTGCAGACCGACAGGGAATAGCCAAAAACATTCAGTACTTC.

The V call is TRBV10-3, the J call TRBJ2-1; 8 bases match TRBD2. The trim removed 0 bases at V and 9 bases at J, leaving 7 bases unmatched. The CDR3 has 15 residues. From germline, CDR1 is ENHRY and CDR2 SYGVKD. The CDR3 sequence is CAISESSLAGGEQFF. DNA for the CDR3: TGTGCCATCAGTGAGTCGTCTCTAGCGGGCGGTGAGCAGTTCTTC.

V usage is TRBV5-1 and J usage is TRBJ1-2, with a weak D call TRBD1 (5 bases). CDR3 length: 12 amino acids. From germline, CDR1 is SGHRS and CDR2 YFSETQ. Trimming took 2 bases from V and 8 from J, leaving 10 bases between them. DNA of the CDR3: TGCGCCAGCAGCTTTCCGACAGAGGGCTACACCTTC. Amino acids: CASSFPTEGYTF.

This clone was observed a handful of times. The chain employs TRBV30 and TRBJ2-6, with D possibly matching TRBD2 (5 bases). CDR1 is GTSNPN and CDR2 is SVGIG in the germline V gene (reference sequence). Trimming pared 1 base from V and 1 base from J, leaving 8 bases between. The CDR3 is made up of 15 amino acids. CDR3 protein: CAWSELGSGANVLTF. CDR3 nucleotide sequence: TGTGCCTGGAGTGAACTAGGATCTGGGGCCAACGTCCTGACTTTC.

The genes are TRBV27 and TRBJ2-7; weak D call: TRBD1 (6 bases). V lost 2 bases to trimming and J lost 5 bases, with 16 bases between them. CDR3 size: 15 residues. Germline CDR1 reads MNHEY; CDR2 reads SMNVEV (reference sequence). The CDR3 coding sequence is TGTGCCAGCAGTTTACCTCGACAGGACCGGGACGAGCAGTACTTC. As protein: CASSLPRQDRDEQYF.

The gene calls are TRBV27 and TRBJ2-3, with D maybe TRBD1 (6 bases). The CDR3 consists of 13 residues. Germline V CDR1 and CDR2: MNHEY, SMNVEV (reference sequence). Deletions cut 3 bases from V and 9 bases from J, with 13 bases between. CDR3 sequence: CASSFYNRDTQYF. DNA of the CDR3: TGTGCCAGCAGTTTCTACAACAGGGACACGCAGTATTTT.

This clone was seen more than once but under ten times. The genes are TRBV4-1 and TRBJ2-7; 7 bases agree with TRBD2. Germline lookup yields CDR1 MGHRA and CDR2 YSYEKL. Trimming at V came to 3 bases and at J to 6 bases, leaving 11 bases not matched to a gene. The CDR3 totals 15 residues. Written as DNA, the CDR3 is TGCGCCAGCAGCCAGAGCGGGACGGCGTCCCGCGAGCAGTACTTC. Its protein product is CASSQSGTASREQYF.

This clone was counted between two and nine times. Other DNA sequences in the same sample also yield this CDR3. V and J are TRBV30 and TRBJ2-7; D not resolved. The germline V and J ends were trimmed by 0 bases and 4 bases, with 4 bases remaining between them. The CDR3 extends over 11 amino acids. Germline V gives CDR1 GTSNPN, CDR2 SVGIG (reference sequence). Here the CDR3 reads CAWSVLYEQYF. In DNA, the CDR3 is TGTGCCTGGAGTGTACTTTACGAGCAGTACTTC.

This clone was recorded a few times. The V gene is TRBV6-5, the J gene TRBJ1-2, with TRBD1 identical over 9 bases. The germline CDR1 and CDR2 sequences are MNHEY and SVGAGI. Unmatched junction bases numbered 8, after V lost 8 bases and J lost 7 bases. The CDR3 totals 13 residues. The DNA of the CDR3 is TGTGCCAGCTTAGGACAGGGGTTTTCTGGCTACACCTTC. It is translated as CASLGQGFSGYTF.